This passage covers 20 T cell receptor beta chains from one sample sequenced in a study of a mutant IDH1 vaccine in newly diagnosed glioma. Time point meaning: week 11, during vaccination. Topical imiquimod accompanied each vaccine dose, which consisted of 300 ug of mutant IDH1 20-mer peptide. The antigens of these receptors remain unknown. Clones were sequenced by immunoSEQ multiplex PCR, and TCRdb holds only the in-frame ones, with some missing. The profile shows fewer than 65,000 clones, roughly 80% of them singletons. The sample was PBMCs, taken from a glioma patient whose treatment included an IDH1 peptide vaccine. These TCRs come from a man aged 45-60 years with glioma.

This clone was counted a few times. V and J are TRBV14 and TRBJ1-6, with D tentatively TRBD1 (5 bases). Trimming removed 4 bases from V and 2 bases from J, with 9 bases in between. This CDR3 has 15 residues. Germline V gene data show CDR1 as SGHDN and CDR2 as FVKESK. The CDR3 protein is CASSRGEAYNSPLHF. The CDR3 DNA follows: TGTGCCAGCAGCCGAGGGGAGGCCTATAATTCACCCCTCCACTTT. Using reference TRBV14 and TRBJ1-6 for the parts outside the CDR3, the full variable domain is EAGVTQFPSHSVIEKGQTVTLRCDPISGHDNLYWYRRVMGKEIKFLLHFVKESKQDESGMPNNRFLAERTGGTYSTLKVQPAELEDSGVYFCASSRGEAYNSPLHFGNGTRLTVT.

The genes are TRBV7-6 and TRBJ1-3; perhaps TRBD1 as D (5 bases). CDR3 length: 15 amino acids. V was clipped by 5 bases and J by 4 bases, with 15 bases between them. Germline loops: CDR1 SGHVS, CDR2 FNYEAQ. Here the CDR3 DNA reads TGTGCCAGCAGCAGGGACGGGGGAACGGGAAACACCATATATTTT. This sequence encodes CASSRDGGTGNTIYF.

The CDR3: CASSLGGGGSSPLHF. Here the CDR3 DNA reads TGTGCCAGCAGCTTGGGAGGGGGGGGCAGTTCACCCCTCCACTTT. V is TRBV5-5 and J is TRBJ1-6; D is possibly TRBD1 (6 bases). Germline V gives CDR1 SGHKS, CDR2 YYEKEE (reference sequence). The CDR3 runs 15 residues. Trimming took 0 bases from V and 9 from J, leaving 13 bases between them.

This clone showed up just once. This chain joins TRBV27 and TRBJ2-7; tentative D call: TRBD1 (6 bases). Germline values: CDR1 MNHEY, CDR2 SMNVEV (reference sequence). Trimming pared 2 bases from V and 6 bases from J, leaving 8 bases between. The length of the CDR3 is 12 residues. CDR3: CASSLIGGEQYF. The CDR3 nucleotides are TGTGCCAGCAGTTTAATAGGGGGCGAGCAGTACTTC.

The chain employs TRBV19 and TRBJ1-1; a possible D gene is TRBD1 (5 bases). Germline V gene data show CDR1 as LNHDA and CDR2 as SQIVND (reference sequence). Trimming removed 3 bases from V and 1 base from J, with 21 bases in between. The CDR3 runs to 18 residues. The CDR3 nucleotides are TGTGCCAGTAGTATTTTAGGCATCTCCAGACAGACGAACACTGAAGCTTTCTTT. Its protein product is CASSILGISRQTNTEAFF.

In DNA, the CDR3 is TGTGCCAGCAGTTTAGGGACAGGGGCCTACGAGCAGTACTTC. Translated: CASSLGTGAYEQYF. V is TRBV27 and J is TRBJ2-7; TRBD1 matches at 10 bases. Germline values: CDR1 MNHEY, CDR2 SMNVEV (reference sequence). This CDR3 has 14 residues. V shed 2 bases and J 2 bases; nucleotides not matched to a gene: 0.

The chain employs TRBV6-5 and TRBJ2-3; 8 positions match TRBD1. Germline assignment: CDR1 MNHEY and CDR2 SVGAGI. This CDR3 contains 15 residues. V lost 4 bases to trimming and J lost 1 base; unmatched junction nucleotides: 4. DNA for the CDR3: TGTGCCAGCAGTTTACCGGGACAGGGCACAGATACGCAGTATTTT. As protein: CASSLPGQGTDTQYF.

The CDR3 nucleotides are TGTGCCAGCAGTAAGGGAATGAACACTGAAGCTTTCTTT. Translated: CASSKGMNTEAFF. This rearrangement joins TRBV25-1 to TRBJ1-1; the D is unclear. Trimming took off 5 bases at V and 0 bases at J, with 7 bases between the two ends. In germline, CDR1 is MGHDK, CDR2 SYGVNS. The CDR3 consists of 13 residues.

The chain joins TRBV4-2 to TRBJ2-1; the D gene is possibly TRBD2 (5 bases). V shed 0 bases and J shed 0 bases, with 12 bases lying between them. The CDR3 contains 17 residues. Germline V gene lookup returns CDR1 LGHNA and CDR2 YNFKEQ. This CDR3 is CASSQDPGIHSYNEQFF. The CDR3 DNA sequence: TGTGCCAGCAGCCAAGATCCGGGGATCCACTCCTACAATGAGCAGTTCTTC.

The chain recombines TRBV11-3 with TRBJ2-2; TRBD2 agrees at 11 bases. This CDR3 comprises 17 residues. V trimming: 1 base; J trimming: 6 bases; junction bases outside the gene matches: 7. Germline V CDR1 and CDR2: SGHNT, YENEEA. The CDR3 region has the DNA TGTGCCAGCAGCTTAGCTAGCGGGGGGTCATTGTCCGGGGAGCTGTTTTTT. Its protein is CASSLASGGSLSGELFF.

This rearrangement joins TRBV10-3 to TRBJ2-1; tentatively, D is TRBD1 or TRBD2 (5 bases each). Trimming left V 8 bases short and J 5 bases short, with 13 bases between. The CDR3 sequence is 13 residues long. Germline CDR1 ENHRY, CDR2 SYGVKD. CDR3 in amino acids: CAIGGQGNNEQFF. The CDR3 DNA reads as TGTGCCATCGGGGGTCAGGGTAACAATGAGCAGTTCTTC.

By its share, this clone is medium-sized. The genes are TRBV29-1 and TRBJ1-2; D not resolved. Germline V lookup: CDR1 SQVTM, CDR2 ANQGSEA. With 3 bases removed from V and 4 bases from J, the gap between germline ends came to 12 bases. The CDR3 spans 13 residues. CDR3 region: CSVEVGGVYGYTF. CDR3 DNA sequence: TGCAGCGTTGAGGTGGGTGGAGTCTATGGCTACACCTTC.

The rearrangement uses TRBV2 and TRBJ2-2; a possible D gene is TRBD2 (6 bases). Looked up from germline, CDR1 is SNHLY and CDR2 is FYNNEI. Trimming left V 7 bases short and J 2 bases short, with 11 bases between. This CDR3 contains 14 residues. CDR3 DNA: TGTGCCAGCAACTGGGACTCCAACACCGGGGAGCTGTTTTTT. This gives the protein CASNWDSNTGELFF.

The rearrangement uses TRBV5-4 and TRBJ1-1; a possible D gene is TRBD1 (6 bases). Trimming left V 4 bases short and J 5 bases short, with 21 bases between. The CDR3 is made up of 16 amino acids. Germline CDR1 is SGHNT and CDR2 is YYREEE (reference sequence). The CDR3 region has the DNA TGTGCCAGCAGCCCTGGAGGCGGGAGGGGGAATACTGAAGCTTTCTTT. It encodes CASSPGGGRGNTEAFF.

The rearrangement links TRBV2 to TRBJ2-5; 12 nucleotides agree with TRBD2. This CDR3 region has 16 residues. The trim removed 4 bases at V and 5 bases at J, leaving 8 bases unmatched. Germline-derived CDR1 and CDR2 are SNHLY and FYNNEI. In DNA form, the CDR3 reads TGTGCCAGCAGTGCTCGTAAGACTAGCGGGGGTGAGACCCAGTACTTC. Translated: CASSARKTSGGETQYF.

The chain combines TRBV11-2 with TRBJ2-2; TRBD2 agrees at 12 bases. Trimming at V came to 4 bases and at J to 5 bases, leaving 5 bases not matched to a gene. Germline CDR1 SGHAT, CDR2 FQNNGV. CDR3 length equals 16 residues. CDR3 amino acids: CASSSTSGGLTGELFF. The CDR3 region has the DNA TGTGCCAGCAGCTCGACTAGCGGGGGTTTGACCGGGGAGCTGTTTTTT.

The chain links TRBV27 to TRBJ1-2; no firm D call. The germline V gene encodes CDR1 MNHEY and CDR2 SMNVEV (reference sequence). V lost 3 bases, J lost 2 bases, and 10 bases lay in between. The CDR3 totals 14 residues. This chain's CDR3 is CASSFALSNYGYTF. The CDR3 DNA follows: TGTGCCAGCAGTTTTGCCCTTTCGAACTATGGCTACACCTTC.

This clone was recorded a few times. The chain employs TRBV25-1 and TRBJ1-1; D is undetermined. The CDR3 runs to 11 residues. Germline CDR1 and CDR2: MGHDK and SYGVNS. The ends were cut back, 4 bases at V and 8 bases at J, with 8 bases in the middle. The CDR3 nucleotides are TGTGCCAGCAGTGCCCGGCGGGAAGCTTTCTTT. This translates into CASSARREAFF.

The V and J genes are TRBV5-4 and TRBJ1-2; possibly TRBD1 for D (6 bases). The V and J ends lost 4 bases and 6 bases respectively, with 16 bases between them. The CDR3 runs 14 residues. The germline V gene has CDR1 SGHNT and CDR2 YYREEE (reference sequence). CDR3 bases: TGTGCCAGCAGCCGACTGGGGGGCGCTAATGGCTACACCTTC. As protein: CASSRLGGANGYTF.

The CDR3 here is CASRRGGAAPEAFF. DNA of the CDR3: TGCGCCAGCAGAAGGGGGGGGGCAGCCCCTGAAGCTTTCTTT. J is TRBJ1-1 and V is TRBV5-1; D possibly corresponds to TRBD1 (6 bases). Germline V lookup: CDR1 SGHRS, CDR2 YFSETQ. The CDR3 consists of 14 residues. Trimming cost V 5 bases and J 6 bases, with 17 bases left between them.